The 30 T cell receptor beta chains given below trace back to one sample, sequenced in a study of shared clonotypes between healthy human individuals. Method: immunoSEQ multiplex PCR; TCRdb's copy keeps in-frame clones and lacks some. Among hundreds of thousands of clones, 73% were seen once, and the ten largest hold 1.5% to 2%. Specimen: memory CD4+ T cells sorted from blood. As to subset: CD45RA-negative fraction. These receptors all come from a woman younger than 45 in good health.

This chain uses TRBV6-5 with TRBJ1-4; unclear D gene. Germline CDR1 is MNHEY and CDR2 is SVGAGI. The CDR3 totals 14 residues. V dropped 6 bases and J dropped 8 bases, with 16 bases sitting between them. The CDR3, as DNA: TGTGCCAGCAGGATTACCCCACGGACCGAAAAACTGTTTTTT. The encoded protein is CASRITPRTEKLFF.

The genes are TRBV4-1 and TRBJ2-7; D uncertain. This CDR3 has 12 residues. Germline CDR1 MGHRA, CDR2 YSYEKL. V lost 1 base, J lost 3 bases, and 4 bases lay in between. CDR3 loop: CASSQVHYEQYF. In DNA form, the CDR3 reads TGCGCCAGCAGCCAAGTTCACTACGAGCAGTACTTC.

This chain links TRBV7-3 with TRBJ1-5; D is uncertain. The V gene's germline CDR1 is SGHTA and CDR2 FQGTGA. Trimming removed 2 bases at V and 8 bases at J, with 13 bases between. This CDR3 has 14 residues. In DNA form, the CDR3 reads TGTGCCAGCAGCTTACTTGGTATGTCTGAGCCCCAGCATTTT. The encoded protein is CASSLLGMSEPQHF.

This sequence joins TRBV11-3 and TRBJ2-1, with TRBD2 matching over 13 bases. Germline V lookup: CDR1 SGHNT, CDR2 YENEEA. V was clipped by 1 base and J by 9 bases; unmatched bases: 3. The CDR3 sequence is 15 residues long. This chain's CDR3 is CASSLGGTSGIEQFF. CDR3 DNA sequence: TGTGCCAGCAGCTTAGGCGGGACTAGCGGGATTGAGCAGTTCTTC.

J is TRBJ2-1 and V is TRBV7-8; D not certain. Germline V gene lookup returns CDR1 SGHVS and CDR2 FQNEAQ. The germline V and J ends were trimmed by 5 bases and 4 bases, with 12 bases remaining between them. The length of the CDR3 is 14 residues. In DNA form, the CDR3 reads TGTGCCAGCAGCAATCCCGACGGGTACAATGAGCAGTTCTTC. It yields the protein CASSNPDGYNEQFF.

This clone was detected once. The chain has TRBV12-5 and TRBJ1-2; D is possibly TRBD1 (5 bases). The CDR3 totals 15 residues. V lost 3 bases and J 5 bases, leaving 16 bases between the germline ends. In germline, CDR1 is LGHNT, CDR2 FRNRAP. The chain's CDR3 is CASGLLRDRLYGYTF. The CDR3, as DNA: TGTGCTAGTGGTTTACTCAGGGACCGCCTATATGGCTACACCTTC.

On this clone: Other nucleotide sequences in the sample specify the same CDR3. Written as DNA, the CDR3 is TGTGCCAGCAGTTACTCGAGGGGACAGCCCCAGCATTTT. Residues: CASSYSRGQPQHF. The V gene is TRBV6-5, the J gene TRBJ1-5, with a tentative D call TRBD1 (5 bases). Germline V gene sequence: CDR1 MNHEY, CDR2 SVGAGI. The CDR3 loop spans 13 amino acids. V was trimmed by 0 bases and J by 7 bases, leaving 7 bases between them.

V gene TRBV2 combines with J gene TRBJ1-5; D remains ambiguous. This CDR3 spans 13 amino acids. The germline CDR1 and CDR2 sequences are SNHLY and FYNNEI. V lost 1 base and J 7 bases, leaving 8 bases between the germline ends. CDR3 loop: CASSEGSEQPQHF. CDR3 in DNA: TGTGCCAGCAGTGAAGGGTCTGAGCAGCCCCAGCATTTT.

V and J are TRBV19 and TRBJ2-5; TRBD2 aligns across 12 bases. Germline trimming cut 1 base from V and 5 bases from J; bases unmatched to any gene: 5. The CDR3 is made up of 16 amino acids. CDR1 is LNHDA and CDR2 is SQIVND in the germline V gene (reference sequence). CDR3 sequence reads: CASSIGTSGIMETQYF. In DNA, the CDR3 is TGTGCCAGTAGTATAGGGACTAGCGGGATTATGGAGACCCAGTACTTC.

This clone came up many times. The rearrangement uses TRBV11-1 and TRBJ2-5; 12 nucleotides align to TRBD2. Germline loops: CDR1 SGHAT, CDR2 FQDESV (reference sequence). V dropped 4 bases and J dropped 4; count of bases not matched to a gene: 7. This CDR3 spans 16 amino acids. The CDR3 nucleotides are TGTGCCAGCAGCTACTCCGGGACTAGCGGGCGAGAGACCCAGTACTTC. It encodes CASSYSGTSGRETQYF. The full variable domain, rest sourced from reference TRBV11-1 and TRBJ2-5, is EAEVAQSPRYKITEKSQAVAFWCDPISGHATLYWYRQILGQGPELLVQFQDESVVDDSQLPKDRFSAERLKGVDSTLKIQPAELGDSAMYLCASSYSGTSGRETQYFGPGTRLLVL.

This chain uses TRBV19 with TRBJ2-2, with D tentatively TRBD2 (5 bases). The CDR3 has 14 residues. Deletions cut 6 bases from V and 2 bases from J, with 10 bases between. Germline CDR1 LNHDA, CDR2 SQIVND (reference sequence). The CDR3 loop reads CASSVGVNTGELFF. The CDR3 nucleotides read TGTGCCAGTAGCGTCGGGGTTAACACCGGGGAGCTGTTTTTT.

This clone showed up just once. CDR3 coding DNA: TGTGCCAGTAGTATGACTAGCGGGAACTACAATGAGCAGTTCTTC. Protein sequence: CASSMTSGNYNEQFF. This chain uses TRBV19 with TRBJ2-1; the match to TRBD2 covers 11 bases. The germline CDR1 and CDR2 sequences are LNHDA and SQIVND (reference sequence). V trimming: 3 bases; J trimming: 3 bases; junction bases outside the gene matches: 1. The CDR3 totals 15 residues.

V is TRBV11-2 and J is TRBJ1-2; the D gene is possibly TRBD1 (5 bases). Germline CDR1 reads SGHAT; CDR2 reads FQNNGV. The CDR3 totals 15 residues. V was cut by 0 bases and J by 6 bases, with 14 bases left in between. DNA for the CDR3: TGTGCCAGCAGCTTAGATTTGGGACGGAGGAATGGCTACACCTTC. Protein sequence: CASSLDLGRRNGYTF.

This clone was seen only once. The chain is built from TRBV6-5 and TRBJ1-1; TRBD1 matches 8 bases. V trimming: 2 bases; J trimming: 4 bases; junction bases outside the gene matches: 6. The CDR3 spans 15 residues. Germline lookup yields CDR1 MNHEY and CDR2 SVGAGI. The CDR3 reads CASSYLDREGTEAFF. The CDR3 nucleotides are TGTGCCAGCAGTTACCTGGACAGGGAGGGCACTGAAGCTTTCTTT.

This clone was recorded a few times. The CDR3 coding sequence is TGTGCCAGCAGCCGGAGACAGGGGATACATTCCCAGAACACTGAAGCTTTCTTT. Amino acids: CASSRRQGIHSQNTEAFF. The rearrangement joins TRBV11-1 to TRBJ1-1; the match to TRBD1 covers 8 bases. The V segment lost 5 bases and the J segment 1 base; nucleotides outside the gene matches: 15. The CDR3 extends over 18 amino acids. Germline CDR1 reads SGHAT; CDR2 reads FQDESV (reference sequence).

J is TRBJ1-4 and V is TRBV5-1, with a tentative D call TRBD1 (5 bases). V shed 0 bases and J shed 10 bases, with 10 bases lying between them. Germline V gene sequence: CDR1 SGHRS, CDR2 YFSETQ. The CDR3 consists of 13 residues. CDR3 protein: CASSLDIGAKLFF. DNA of the CDR3: TGCGCCAGCAGCTTGGATATAGGGGCAAAACTGTTTTTT.

The chain is built from TRBV4-2 and TRBJ2-6; D might be TRBD2 (6 bases). This CDR3 has 17 amino acids. The V end was cut by 0 bases, the J end by 0 bases, with 9 bases between. Germline-derived CDR1 and CDR2 are LGHNA and YNFKEQ. CDR3 sequence reads: CASSQERRVSGANVLTF. CDR3 in DNA: TGTGCCAGCAGCCAAGAGCGGAGGGTCTCTGGGGCCAACGTCCTGACTTTC.

This clone has a single count. The V and J genes are TRBV2 and TRBJ1-2; D gene uncertain. CDR1 is SNHLY and CDR2 is FYNNEI in the germline V gene. This CDR3 spans 13 amino acids. Trimming took off 2 bases at V and 4 bases at J, with 8 bases between the two ends. The CDR3 loop reads CASSERRTYGYTF. The CDR3 nucleotides are TGTGCCAGCAGTGAACGTAGAACCTATGGCTACACCTTC.

This clone came up a few times. Other DNA sequences of this sample code for an identical CDR3. The rearrangement joins TRBV5-1 to TRBJ1-5; D remains unclear. Trimming removed 0 bases from V and 3 bases from J, with 4 bases in between. The V gene's germline CDR1 is SGHRS and CDR2 YFSETQ. There are 13 residues in the CDR3. The CDR3 region has the DNA TGCGCCAGCAGCTTGGGCCCCAATCAGCCCCAGCATTTT. Its translation is CASSLGPNQPQHF.

The chain employs TRBV18 and TRBJ1-3, with D perhaps TRBD1 (5 bases). The CDR3 is 16 amino acids. The germline gives CDR1 KGHSH, CDR2 LQKENI. The ends were cut back, 4 bases at V and 4 bases at J, with 17 bases in the middle. CDR3 loop: CASSRRRDESGNTIYF. For the CDR3, the DNA is TGTGCCAGCTCACGACGGAGGGACGAGTCAGGAAACACCATATATTTT. The full variable domain, completed using reference TRBV18 and TRBJ1-3, is NAGVMQNPRHLVRRRGQEARLRCSPMKGHSHVYWYRQLPEEGLKFMVYLQKENIIDESGMPKERFSAEFPKEGPSILRIQQVVRGDSAAYFCASSRRRDESGNTIYFGEGSWLTVV.

This clone was seen only once. V and J are TRBV10-3 and TRBJ2-1; TRBD2 matches at 8 bases. The CDR3 consists of 14 residues. After removal of 6 bases from V and 8 bases from J, the junction contained 9 bases not matched to a gene. Germline values: CDR1 ENHRY, CDR2 SYGVKD. Here the CDR3 reads CAIREREFTDEQFF. The CDR3 DNA reads as TGTGCCATCAGGGAGCGGGAGTTTACCGATGAGCAGTTCTTC.

This chain connects TRBV28 to TRBJ2-3, with 9 bases that match TRBD2. Germline V gives CDR1 MDHEN, CDR2 SYDVKM. This CDR3 has 17 amino acids. With V trimmed by 0 bases and J by 0 bases, 4 bases remained unmatched. CDR3 DNA: TGTGCCAGCAGTTTATGGTCTAGCGGGACTAGCACAGATACGCAGTATTTT. It encodes CASSLWSSGTSTDTQYF.

This clone has only a few counts. V and J are TRBV11-3 and TRBJ2-3; 8 bases map to TRBD2. Germline V lookup: CDR1 SGHNT, CDR2 YENEEA. CDR3 length: 17 amino acids. Trimming took 5 bases from V and 4 from J; bases not matched to a gene: 14. The CDR3 coding sequence is TGTGCCAGCAGCCCCGGACTAGCACCTCCGGCACCAGATACGCAGTATTTT. This encodes CASSPGLAPPAPDTQYF.

The chain joins TRBV6-5 to TRBJ1-5; no clear D. The CDR3 loop spans 13 amino acids. Germline-derived CDR1 and CDR2 are MNHEY and SVGAGI. The V end lost 5 bases, the J end lost 5 bases, and 10 bases lay between the germline ends. The CDR3 region has the DNA TGTGCCAGCAGTCGCCCGTTGGATCAGCCCCAGCATTTT. This gives the protein CASSRPLDQPQHF.

The DNA of the CDR3 is TGTGCCAGCAGCTTAGTCGGACTGACGGGCGAGCAGTACTTC. Its protein product is CASSLVGLTGEQYF. The chain has TRBV7-9 and TRBJ2-7; possible D gene TRBD2, 5 bases. The ends were cut back, 1 base at V and 6 bases at J, with 13 bases in the middle. This CDR3 has 14 residues. Germline CDR1 reads SEHNR; CDR2 reads FQNEAQ (reference sequence).

This chain connects TRBV6-6 to TRBJ2-1; 7 nucleotides align to TRBD1. Germline V gives CDR1 MNHNY, CDR2 SVGAGI (reference sequence). J was trimmed by 1 base and V by 6 bases; bases with no gene match: 9. This CDR3 region has 16 residues. DNA of the CDR3: TGTGCCAGCAGGGGGGCTCAGGGGGTATCCTACAATGAGCAGTTCTTC. Translating it yields CASRGAQGVSYNEQFF.

This clone was recorded only once. V gene TRBV6-5 combines with J gene TRBJ2-7; 9 positions agree with TRBD1. The V gene end was trimmed by 6 bases and the J gene end by 5 bases; junction bases not matched to a gene: 11. CDR1 MNHEY and CDR2 SVGAGI come from the germline V gene. This CDR3 region has 15 residues. The chain's CDR3 is CASRLRRTGVNEQYF. The CDR3, as DNA: TGTGCCAGCAGGCTACGCCGGACAGGGGTGAACGAGCAGTACTTC.

This chain links TRBV4-2 with TRBJ1-5, with no clear D. V was pared by 8 bases and J by 3 bases, with 14 bases between. Germline loops: CDR1 LGHNA, CDR2 YNFKEQ. The CDR3 loop spans 14 amino acids. CDR3 DNA: TGTGCCAGCGCATTCGTGGGAATCAATCAGCCCCAGCATTTT. Translation gives CASAFVGINQPQHF.

V is TRBV4-2 and J is TRBJ1-2; D unresolved. The V end was cut by 3 bases, the J end by 7 bases, with 18 bases between. CDR1 and CDR2 (germline): LGHNA, YNFKEQ. The length of the CDR3 is 15 residues. The CDR3 reads CASSHPWESRAGYTF. In nucleotides, the CDR3 is TGTGCCAGCAGCCATCCCTGGGAGAGCCGGGCTGGCTACACCTTC.

The V call is TRBV29-1, the J call TRBJ1-4, with 8 bases aligning to TRBD1. This CDR3 contains 12 residues. CDR1 and CDR2 (germline): SQVTM, ANQGSEA. The junction had 2 bases not matched to a gene; V was cut back by 4 bases and J by 7 bases. The CDR3 nucleotides are TGCAGCGTTGGACAGGGGAGTGAAAAACTGTTTTTT. The encoded protein is CSVGQGSEKLFF.